One sample yielded the 22 T cell receptor beta chains listed below, sequenced in a study of a mutant IDH1 vaccine in newly diagnosed glioma. Indicated time point: week 5, during vaccination. Vaccinated patients received 300 ug of mutant IDH1 20-mer peptide per dose, with topical imiquimod. Measured with immunoSEQ multiplex PCR; TCRdb has only the in-frame clones, and not every one. The sample lists more than 40,000 clones; roughly 78% were seen once. No antigen is known for these receptors. The sample was PBMCs, taken from a glioma patient whose treatment included an IDH1 peptide vaccine. These receptors were taken from a woman between 35 and 50 years old with glioma.

The genes are TRBV10-3 and TRBJ1-2; D possibly corresponds to TRBD1 (6 bases). The germline CDR1 and CDR2 sequences are ENHRY and SYGVKD. V was shortened by 6 bases and J by 3 bases, with 11 bases between the two germline ends. The CDR3 loop spans 13 amino acids. In nucleotides, the CDR3 is TGTGCCATCAGACCGACAGGCCACTATGGCTACACCTTC. Amino acids: CAIRPTGHYGYTF.

The chain uses TRBV5-6 and TRBJ2-3; D unclear. V was pared by 0 bases and J by 7 bases, with 3 bases between. The CDR3 runs 11 residues. The germline CDR1 and CDR2 sequences are SGHDT and YYEEEE. CDR3 bases: TGTGCCAGCAGCTTGGCCAATACGCAGTATTTT. Amino acid sequence: CASSLANTQYF.

V usage is TRBV6-5 and J usage is TRBJ1-2; D unclear. Trimming left V 6 bases short and J 8 bases short, with 22 bases between. Germline CDR1 MNHEY, CDR2 SVGAGI. The CDR3 has 15 residues. DNA of the CDR3: TGTGCCAGCAGCTTGAGCTTAGGACTTGCGGAGGGCTACACCTTC. It yields the protein CASSLSLGLAEGYTF.

The chain carries TRBV11-2 and TRBJ2-7; 12 bases line up with TRBD2. Trimming cost V 5 bases and J 4 bases; bases outside gene matches: 6. The germline CDR1 and CDR2 sequences are SGHAT and FQNNGV. The CDR3 spans 15 residues. CDR3 in DNA: TGTGCCAGCAGCGAGGGGGGACTAGCGGGTTACGAGCAGTACTTC. Its translation: CASSEGGLAGYEQYF.

The CDR3 is CAWSVMGYTEAFF. The CDR3 DNA sequence: TGTGCCTGGAGTGTAATGGGGTACACTGAAGCTTTCTTT. This sequence joins TRBV30 and TRBJ1-1; D ambiguous. V was shortened by 0 bases and J by 3 bases, with 8 bases between the two germline ends. CDR3 length equals 13 residues. Germline CDR1 and CDR2: GTSNPN and SVGIG (reference sequence). Drawing the rest from reference TRBV30 and TRBJ1-1, the complete variable domain is SQTIHQWPATLVQPVGSPLSLECTVEGTSNPNLYWYRQAAGRGLQLLFYSVGIGQISSEVPQNLSASRPQDRQFILSSKKLLLSDSGFYLCAWSVMGYTEAFFGQGTRLTVV.

This chain connects TRBV6-5 to TRBJ2-3, with 7 bases identical to TRBD2. The CDR3 runs to 15 residues. With 7 bases clipped from V and 0 bases from J, the junction kept 7 bases outside the gene matches. Germline loops: CDR1 MNHEY, CDR2 SVGAGI. CDR3 sequence (DNA): TGTGCCAGCATCCTAAGCGGGGCGAGCACAGATACGCAGTATTTT. Encoded protein: CASILSGASTDTQYF.

V is TRBV2 and J is TRBJ2-5; 9 nucleotides align to TRBD1. Germline V gene sequence: CDR1 SNHLY, CDR2 FYNNEI. The CDR3 runs 15 residues. V lost 4 bases and J lost 1; bases outside the gene matches: 4. The CDR3 loop is CASSGLDRGQETQYF. CDR3 DNA: TGTGCCAGCAGTGGCCTGGACAGGGGCCAAGAGACCCAGTACTTC.

CDR3 coding DNA: TGTGCCAGCAGCCCCCGTTCTAGCGGGGGGGCCTACGAGCAGTACTTC. This encodes CASSPRSSGGAYEQYF. The rearrangement links TRBV9 to TRBJ2-7; 12 bases are a match to TRBD2. The V segment lost 4 bases and the J segment 2 bases; nucleotides outside the gene matches: 7. CDR1 SGDLS and CDR2 YYNGEE come from the germline V gene. The CDR3 totals 16 residues.

This rearrangement joins TRBV19 to TRBJ2-7; 8 nucleotides agree with TRBD1. The CDR3 contains 12 residues. Germline CDR1 and CDR2: LNHDA and SQIVND (reference sequence). V gave up 7 bases and J gave up 5 bases; unmatched junction bases: 4. The CDR3 is CASMDRENEQYF. The CDR3 DNA sequence: TGTGCCAGTATGGACAGGGAGAACGAGCAGTACTTC.

This chain uses TRBV25-1 with TRBJ2-1; perhaps TRBD1 as D (5 bases). The CDR3 runs 15 residues. Germline loops: CDR1 MGHDK, CDR2 SYGVNS. Trimming took 6 bases from V and 6 from J, leaving 18 bases between them. The CDR3, as DNA: TGTGCCAGCAGCGAGCCCGGGCCAGGGCGCAATGAGCAGTTCTTC. Translated: CASSEPGPGRNEQFF.

The chain is built from TRBV6-5 and TRBJ2-2; D remains ambiguous. The V end was cut by 6 bases, the J end by 0 bases, with 8 bases between. This CDR3 contains 14 residues. CDR1 is MNHEY and CDR2 is SVGAGI in the germline V gene. The CDR3: CASRVAANTGELFF. CDR3 in DNA: TGTGCCAGCAGGGTGGCCGCGAACACCGGGGAGCTGTTTTTT.

This chain uses TRBV14 with TRBJ2-6, with TRBD1 identical over 9 bases. CDR1 SGHDN and CDR2 FVKESK come from the germline V gene. Unmatched junction bases numbered 12, after V lost 2 bases and J lost 4 bases. This CDR3 contains 19 residues. The CDR3 loop is CASSQQDRDRVEGANVLTF. CDR3 DNA sequence: TGTGCCAGCAGCCAACAGGACCGGGACAGGGTGGAAGGGGCCAACGTCCTGACTTTC.

This chain joins TRBV29-1 and TRBJ1-2; 8 bases agree with TRBD1. The CDR3 has 12 residues. V lost 7 bases to trimming and J lost 7 bases; unmatched junction nucleotides: 8. CDR1 SQVTM and CDR2 ANQGSEA come from the germline V gene. The CDR3 DNA sequence: TGCAGCGCTCTGGACAGGGATCGTGGCTACACCTTC. Protein sequence: CSALDRDRGYTF.

This chain links TRBV6-5 with TRBJ1-2, with D perhaps matching TRBD1 (5 bases). Trimming cost V 5 bases and J 8 bases, with 15 bases left between them. Germline loops: CDR1 MNHEY, CDR2 SVGAGI. The CDR3 is made up of 13 amino acids. In DNA, the CDR3 is TGTGCCAGCAGTCCCAGAAGGGGACGGGGCTACACCTTC. Protein product: CASSPRRGRGYTF.

The genes are TRBV30 and TRBJ2-7; D is tentatively TRBD1 or TRBD2 (5 bases each). This CDR3 has 14 residues. V lost 1 base, J lost 6 bases, and 16 bases lay in between. The germline CDR1 and CDR2 sequences are GTSNPN and SVGIG (reference sequence). The CDR3 here is CAWSAPGQGGEQYF. CDR3 nucleotide sequence: TGTGCCTGGAGTGCCCCGGGGCAGGGTGGCGAGCAGTACTTC. The full variable domain, in which reference TRBV30 and TRBJ2-7 provide the parts outside the CDR3, is SQTIHQWPATLVQPVGSPLSLECTVEGTSNPNLYWYRQAAGRGLQLLFYSVGIGQISSEVPQNLSASRPQDRQFILSSKKLLLSDSGFYLCAWSAPGQGGEQYFGPGTRLTVT.

The chain has TRBV29-1 and TRBJ2-5; possibly TRBD1 for D (6 bases). The V gene's germline CDR1 is SQVTM and CDR2 ANQGSEA. This CDR3 comprises 13 residues. Trimming cost V 4 bases and J 1 base, with 10 bases left between them. The CDR3 region has the DNA TGCAGCGTTGGTGGGACAATCCAAGAGACCCAGTACTTC. It translates to CSVGGTIQETQYF. The variable domain in full, with the rest retrieved from reference TRBV29-1 and TRBJ2-5, is SAVISQKPSRDICQRGTSLTIQCQVDSQVTMMFWYRQQPGQSLTLIATANQGSEATYESGFVIDKFPISRPNLTFSTLTVSNMSPEDSSIYLCSVGGTIQETQYFGPGTRLLVL.

The chain couples TRBV2 to TRBJ2-5, with D uncertain. The V gene's germline CDR1 is SNHLY and CDR2 FYNNEI. The CDR3 length is 12 residues. V lost 5 bases and J 5 bases, leaving 9 bases between the germline ends. CDR3: CASSRTEETQYF. As DNA, the CDR3 is TGTGCCAGCAGTAGGACGGAGGAGACCCAGTACTTC.

This clone was seen a handful of times. The chain carries TRBV7-9 and TRBJ1-1, with unresolved D. Germline V gives CDR1 SEHNR, CDR2 FQNEAQ (reference sequence). The CDR3 is 14 amino acids. Between the trimmed V and J ends, which lost 0 bases and 1 base, there was a span of 6 bases. The CDR3: CASSLALANTEAFF. The CDR3 DNA follows: TGTGCCAGCAGCTTAGCTCTGGCGAACACTGAAGCTTTCTTT.

J is TRBJ2-2 and V is TRBV19, with 8 bases matching TRBD1. Germline CDR1 reads LNHDA; CDR2 reads SQIVND (reference sequence). This CDR3 has 14 residues. V lost 6 bases and J lost 4; bases outside the gene matches: 4. In DNA form, the CDR3 reads TGTGCCAGTAGGAGAGACAGGGGCACCGGGGAGCTGTTTTTT. Its protein product is CASRRDRGTGELFF.

The rearrangement links TRBV7-2 to TRBJ2-3; 9 bases align to TRBD2. Germline V gene sequence: CDR1 SGHTA, CDR2 FQGNSA. The CDR3 runs to 15 residues. With 8 bases clipped from V and 2 bases from J, the junction kept 8 bases outside the gene matches. CDR3 protein: CASGLSGGPTDTQYF. CDR3 DNA sequence: TGTGCCAGCGGACTTAGCGGGGGACCCACAGATACGCAGTATTTT.

The chain has TRBV15 and TRBJ2-2; 7 nucleotides align to TRBD1. Per germline, CDR1 LNHNV and CDR2 YYDKDF (reference sequence). There are 16 residues in the CDR3. V shed 2 bases and J 5 bases; nucleotides not matched to a gene: 8. The CDR3 region has the DNA TGTGCCACCAGCAGAAGCAAGGGGGCATGGACCGGGGAGCTGTTTTTT. Its translation: CATSRSKGAWTGELFF.

V is TRBV9 and J is TRBJ2-2, with D possibly being TRBD1 (6 bases). Trimming stripped 4 bases from V and 1 base from J, with 14 bases between. The CDR3 extends over 16 amino acids. CDR1 and CDR2 (germline): SGDLS, YYNGEE. The CDR3 here is CASSYLTGLNTGELFF. CDR3 nucleotides: TGTGCCAGCAGCTATCTTACAGGGCTGAACACCGGGGAGCTGTTTTTT.